The entry that follows covers one T cell receptor (beta chain) sequence. The sample comes from a study of blood T cell repertoires in COVID-19. The method was immunoSEQ multiplex PCR; TCRdb's version includes in-frame clones alone and lacks a portion of them. The sample records fewer than 350,000 clones, approximately 86% being singletons. The TCR originated in a woman aged 25 to 45 who had recovered from COVID-19. Sequences were obtained from PBMCs or T cells enriched from blood (not recorded which).

CDR3 nucleotide sequence: TGCGCCAGCAGCGTACGACAGGGTGATAGAAACAATGAGCAGTTCTTC. Translation: CASSVRQGDRNNEQFF. This sequence joins TRBV5-1 and TRBJ2-1; 7 bases agree with TRBD1. Germline-derived CDR1 and CDR2 are SGHRS and YFSETQ. This CDR3 is built from 16 residues. The V gene end was trimmed by 4 bases and the J gene end by 5 bases; junction bases not matched to a gene: 12.